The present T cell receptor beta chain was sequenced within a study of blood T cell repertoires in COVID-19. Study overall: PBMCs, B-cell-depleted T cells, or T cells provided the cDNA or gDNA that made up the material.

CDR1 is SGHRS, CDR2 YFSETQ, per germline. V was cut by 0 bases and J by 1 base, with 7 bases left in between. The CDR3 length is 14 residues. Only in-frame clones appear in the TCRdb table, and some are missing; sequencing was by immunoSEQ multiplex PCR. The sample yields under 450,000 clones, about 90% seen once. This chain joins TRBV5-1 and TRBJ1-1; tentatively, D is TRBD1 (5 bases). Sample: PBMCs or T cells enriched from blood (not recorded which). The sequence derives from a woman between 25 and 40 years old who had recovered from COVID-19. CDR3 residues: CASSLVQANTEAFF. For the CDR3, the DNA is TGCGCCAGCAGCTTGGTACAGGCGAACACTGAAGCTTTCTTT.